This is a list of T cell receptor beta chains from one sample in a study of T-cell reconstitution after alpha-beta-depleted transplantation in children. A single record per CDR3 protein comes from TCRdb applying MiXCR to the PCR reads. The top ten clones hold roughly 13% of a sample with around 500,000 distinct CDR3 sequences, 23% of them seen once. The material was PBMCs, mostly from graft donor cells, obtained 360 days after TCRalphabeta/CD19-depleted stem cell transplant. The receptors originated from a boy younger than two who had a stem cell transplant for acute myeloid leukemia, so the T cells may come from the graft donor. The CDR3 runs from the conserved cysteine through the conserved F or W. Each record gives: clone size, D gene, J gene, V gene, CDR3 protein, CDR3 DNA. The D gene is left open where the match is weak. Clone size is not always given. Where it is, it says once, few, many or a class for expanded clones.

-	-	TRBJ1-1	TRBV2	CASSEKGKGPTEAFF	TGTGCCAGCAGTGAAAAGGGGAAAGGGCCCACTGAAGCTTTCTTT
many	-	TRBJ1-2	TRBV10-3	CAITPTFLSYGYTF	TGTGCCATCACCCCGACCTTCCTATCCTATGGCTACACCTTC
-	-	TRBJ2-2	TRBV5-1	CASSSPFSGELFF	TGCGCCAGCAGCTCCCCCTTCTCCGGGGAGCTGTTTTTT
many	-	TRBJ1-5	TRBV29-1	CSVGNSNQPQHF	TGCAGCGTTGGTAATAGCAATCAGCCCCAGCATTTT
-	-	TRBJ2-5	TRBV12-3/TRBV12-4	CASSPLAGWTIGETQYF	TGTGCCAGCAGTCCCCTCGCAGGGTGGACTATCGGAGAGACCCAGTACTTC
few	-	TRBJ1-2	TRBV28	CASRPRPNYGYTF	TGTGCCAGCAGACCCCGCCCTAACTATGGCTACACCTTC
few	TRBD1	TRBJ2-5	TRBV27	CASSRVSGGETQYF	TGTGCCAGCAGCCGCGTTTCAGGGGGAGAGACCCAGTACTTC
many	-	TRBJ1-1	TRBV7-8	CASSKTGRGTEAFF	TGTGCCAGCAGCAAAACAGGGAGGGGCACTGAAGCTTTCTTT
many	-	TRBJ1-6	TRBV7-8	CASSTQTVYSPLHF	TGTGCCAGCAGCACCCAGACAGTTTATTCACCCCTCCACTTT
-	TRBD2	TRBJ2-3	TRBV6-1	CASSTGTSFITQYF	TGTGCCAGCAGTACAGGGACTAGCTTTATCACGCAGTATTTT
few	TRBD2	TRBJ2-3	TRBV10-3	CAISEPAAVSGGSTDTQYF	TGTGCCATCAGTGAGCCTGCAGCCGTTAGCGGGGGCAGCACAGATACGCAGTATTTT
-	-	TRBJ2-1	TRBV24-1	CATSGPGNPYNEQFF	TGTGCCACCAGTGGACCGGGGAATCCATACAATGAGCAGTTCTTC
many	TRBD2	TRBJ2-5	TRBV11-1	CASSPVAGMGETQYF	TGTGCCAGCAGCCCGGTAGCGGGGATGGGAGAGACCCAGTACTTC
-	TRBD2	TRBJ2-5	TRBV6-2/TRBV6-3	CASSYGSSGGGRQETQYF	TGTGCCAGCAGTTACGGGTCTAGCGGGGGGGGTCGGCAAGAGACCCAGTACTTC
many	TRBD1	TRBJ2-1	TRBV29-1	CSVPGQGFNEQFF	TGCAGCGTTCCGGGACAGGGGTTTAATGAGCAGTTCTTC
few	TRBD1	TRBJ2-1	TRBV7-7	CASSYGQADYNEQFF	TGTGCCAGCAGCTATGGACAGGCAGACTACAATGAGCAGTTCTTC
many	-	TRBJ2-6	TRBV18	CASSPGANVLTF	TGTGCCAGCTCACCAGGGGCCAACGTCCTGACTTTC
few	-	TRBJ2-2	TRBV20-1	CSASRKGELFF	TGCAGTGCCTCACGGAAGGGGGAGCTGTTTTTT
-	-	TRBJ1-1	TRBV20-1	CSARETENTEAFF	TGCAGTGCTAGAGAGACGGAGAACACTGAAGCTTTCTTT
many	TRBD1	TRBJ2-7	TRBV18	CASSPRKGTGAPSEQYF	TGTGCCAGCTCACCACGAAAGGGGACAGGGGCCCCCTCCGAGCAGTACTTC
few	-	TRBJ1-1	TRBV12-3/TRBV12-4	CASSLTGHTEAFF	TGTGCCAGCAGTTTAACCGGTCACACTGAAGCTTTCTTT
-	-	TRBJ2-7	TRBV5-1	CASSPGGAETYEQYF	TGCGCCAGCAGCCCTGGAGGGGCAGAAACCTACGAGCAGTACTTC
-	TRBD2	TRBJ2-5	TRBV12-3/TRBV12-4	CASRPAGVGETQYF	TGTGCCAGTCGTCCTGCGGGGGTAGGAGAGACCCAGTACTTC
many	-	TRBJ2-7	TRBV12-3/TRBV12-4	CASSLRDPFSYEQYF	TGTGCCAGCAGTTTGAGGGACCCCTTCTCCTACGAGCAGTACTTC
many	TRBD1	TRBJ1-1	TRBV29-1	CSVEDRGGTEAFF	TGCAGCGTTGAGGACAGGGGGGGGACTGAAGCTTTCTTT
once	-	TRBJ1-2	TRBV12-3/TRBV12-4	CALLDSGDGIYTF	TGTGCCCTATTGGACAGTGGTGATGGAATCTACACCTTC